The 3 T cell receptor beta chains listed next were all sequenced from one sample in a study of identical twins. TCRdb passed the 5' RACE reads through MiXCR, listing each CDR3 protein once. The top ten clones hold 1.5% to 2% of a sample with under 1 million distinct CDR3 sequences, 12% of them seen once. Another study also made use of these data, one on yellow fever vaccine responses in identical twins.

Sequenced material: PBMCs. The receptors here all came from a woman between 18 and 29 years old in good health.

This chain uses TRBV3-1 with TRBJ2-7; D possibly matches TRBD1 or TRBD2 (5 bases each). From germline, CDR1 is LGHDT and CDR2 YNNKEL (reference sequence). The CDR3 runs to 16 residues. The ends were cut back, 0 bases at V and 0 bases at J, with 12 bases in the middle. The CDR3 nucleotides read TGTGCCAGCAGCCAAGATTTTGGGACCCACTCCTACGAGCAGTACTTC. Translating gives CASSQDFGTHSYEQYF.

The rearrangement joins TRBV4-2 to TRBJ2-3, with 15 bases aligning to TRBD2. V lost 10 bases and J lost 3; bases outside the gene matches: 14. The CDR3 length is 18 residues. Germline V gives CDR1 LGHNA, CDR2 YNFKEQ. For the CDR3, the DNA is TGTGCCATCGGCCCCCCACTGGGACTAGCGGGGGGTACAGATACGCAGTATTTT. Translated: CAIGPPLGLAGGTDTQYF.

This clonotype turned up a few times. The V and J genes are TRBV24-1 and TRBJ2-2, with 12 bases fitting TRBD2. This CDR3 spans 15 amino acids. Looked up from germline, CDR1 is KGHDR and CDR2 is SFDVKD. The V and J ends lost 4 bases and 9 bases, in that order; junction bases with no gene match: 5. This CDR3 reads CATSEMTSGSWELFF. Here the CDR3 DNA reads TGTGCCACCAGTGAAATGACTAGCGGGAGTTGGGAGCTGTTTTTT.